One sample yielded the 18 T cell receptor beta chains listed below, sequenced in a study of T cell responses to AZD1222 COVID-19 vaccine. Produced via immunoSEQ multiplex PCR; TCRdb's table is partial and in-frame only. The sample lists 130,000 or so clones, about nine tenths occurring once. The sequencing used peripheral blood, collected on day 0 of AZD1222 vaccination. The receptors stem from an adult in good health.

This CDR3 is CASISGQAGNQPQHF. CDR3 nucleotides: TGTGCCAGCATATCGGGACAGGCGGGGAATCAGCCCCAGCATTTT. The chain uses TRBV28 and TRBJ1-5, with 8 positions matching TRBD1. Trimming removed 7 bases from V and 4 bases from J; junction bases left unmatched: 9. The CDR3 has 15 amino acids. From germline, CDR1 is MDHEN and CDR2 SYDVKM.

J is TRBJ2-2 and V is TRBV27; tentative D call: TRBD2 (6 bases). The CDR3 consists of 21 residues. The germline V and J ends were trimmed by 3 bases and 1 base, with 27 bases remaining between them. The germline V gene has CDR1 MNHEY and CDR2 SMNVEV (reference sequence). CDR3 sequence (DNA): TGTGCCAGCAGTTTTTTGCCCGGGGGTCGGGATTTTTTCAAGAACACCGGGGAGCTGTTTTTT. Translation: CASSFLPGGRDFFKNTGELFF.

The chain is built from TRBV4-1 and TRBJ2-2; the match to TRBD2 covers 10 bases. The CDR3 has 19 residues. V shed 5 bases, J shed 4 bases, and the junction held 16 bases outside the gene matches. Germline V CDR1 and CDR2: MGHRA, YSYEKL. This chain's CDR3 is CASSKAGSGRARGTGELFF. The CDR3, as DNA: TGCGCCAGCAGCAAGGCGGGGAGCGGGAGGGCTCGGGGCACCGGGGAGCTGTTTTTT.

The V call is TRBV28, the J call TRBJ1-5; no clear D. The CDR3 sequence is 14 residues long. With 7 bases removed from V and 0 bases from J, the gap between germline ends came to 10 bases. Germline CDR1 and CDR2: MDHEN and SYDVKM. CDR3 sequence reads: CASTIVSSNQPQHF. The DNA of the CDR3 is TGTGCCAGCACGATTGTGAGTAGCAATCAGCCCCAGCATTTT. Using reference TRBV28 and TRBJ1-5 for the parts outside the CDR3, the full variable domain is DVKVTQSSRYLVKRTGEKVFLECVQDMDHENMFWYRQDPGLGLRLIYFSYDVKMKEKGDIPEGYSVSREKKERFSLILESASTNQTSMYLCASTIVSSNQPQHFGDGTRLSIL.

The V and J genes are TRBV5-4 and TRBJ2-2, with D uncertain. Germline V gives CDR1 SGHNT, CDR2 YYREEE (reference sequence). The CDR3 runs to 16 residues. The V end lost 3 bases, the J end lost 0 bases, and 12 bases lay between the germline ends. The CDR3 region has the DNA TGTGCCAGCAGCTGGGAACTGGTAACGAACACCGGGGAGCTGTTTTTT. It encodes CASSWELVTNTGELFF.

The chain recombines TRBV7-8 with TRBJ2-1; D is ambiguous. The CDR3 has 11 amino acids. Germline loops: CDR1 SGHVS, CDR2 FQNEAQ. The V gene lost 5 bases and the J gene lost 12 bases, with 11 bases spanning the gap. This chain's CDR3 is CASSPDWGQFF. The DNA for the CDR3 is TGTGCCAGCAGCCCCGACTGGGGGCAGTTCTTC.

The chain links TRBV6-6 to TRBJ1-4, with 9 bases lining up with TRBD1. The ends lost 4 bases at V and 8 bases at J; junction bases unmatched: 8. CDR1 is MNHNY, CDR2 SVGAGI, per germline (reference sequence). The CDR3 has 15 residues. The CDR3 sequence is CASSFRDRGVEKLFF. CDR3 coding DNA: TGTGCCAGCAGTTTCCGCGACAGGGGGGTAGAAAAACTGTTTTTT.

The J gene is TRBJ1-1, the V gene TRBV9; TRBD1 is a possible D gene (5 bases). Germline V lookup: CDR1 SGDLS, CDR2 YYNGEE. The ends were cut back, 4 bases at V and 4 bases at J, with 17 bases in the middle. The CDR3 runs 15 residues. CDR3: CASSPARGASTEAFF. The CDR3 DNA is TGTGCCAGCAGCCCAGCCCGCGGGGCTAGCACTGAAGCTTTCTTT.

J is TRBJ1-5 and V is TRBV27, with unresolved D. Germline V gene sequence: CDR1 MNHEY, CDR2 SMNVEV (reference sequence). V was trimmed by 3 bases and J by 4 bases, leaving 13 bases between them. The CDR3 has 15 residues. The CDR3, as DNA: TGTGCCAGCAGTTTCTTCGCCAGTCGGAATCAGCCCCAGCATTTT. Its protein product is CASSFFASRNQPQHF.

The V gene is TRBV5-1, the J gene TRBJ2-3; 11 nucleotides match TRBD2. After removal of 0 bases from V and 5 bases from J, the junction contained 2 bases not matched to a gene. This CDR3 contains 15 residues. Germline V CDR1 and CDR2: SGHRS, YFSETQ. DNA of the CDR3: TGCGCCAGCAGCTTGGATCTAGCGGGAGGAGATACGCAGTATTTT. Protein product: CASSLDLAGGDTQYF.

This clone has only a few counts. The CDR3 sequence is CATSRDQRDGEKLFF. In DNA form, the CDR3 reads TGTGCCACCAGCAGAGATCAAAGGGATGGCGAAAAACTGTTTTTT. The chain uses TRBV15 and TRBJ1-4; D is undetermined. The ends were cut back, 0 bases at V and 8 bases at J, with 13 bases in the middle. The CDR3 sequence is 15 residues long. CDR1 and CDR2 from the germline V gene are LNHNV and YYDKDF (reference sequence).

The chain is built from TRBV18 and TRBJ1-3, with D perhaps matching TRBD1 (5 bases). The V and J ends lost 4 bases and 0 bases respectively, with 16 bases between them. Germline V gene data show CDR1 as KGHSH and CDR2 as LQKENI. The CDR3 loop spans 17 amino acids. The DNA of the CDR3 is TGTGCCAGCTCACTTTTTACCGGGACGGCCTCTGGAAACACCATATATTTT. Protein sequence: CASSLFTGTASGNTIYF.

The genes are TRBV7-9 and TRBJ2-7; D may be TRBD1 or TRBD2 (6 bases each). The V end was cut by 1 base, the J end by 3 bases, with 13 bases between. This CDR3 is 15 amino acids long. Germline CDR1 and CDR2: SEHNR and FQNEAQ (reference sequence). DNA for the CDR3: TGTGCCAGCAGCTTAGAGGGGGGTTTACTCTACGAGCAGTACTTC. This translates into CASSLEGGLLYEQYF.

This clone was counted a single time. The genes are TRBV28 and TRBJ1-5; D perhaps matches TRBD1 (5 bases). The length of the CDR3 is 14 residues. Germline-derived CDR1 and CDR2 are MDHEN and SYDVKM. V was trimmed by 2 bases and J by 10 bases, leaving 15 bases between them. The CDR3 loop reads CASSLLGTVKPQHF. Written as DNA, the CDR3 is TGTGCCAGCAGTTTACTCGGGACCGTCAAACCCCAGCATTTT.

The chain carries TRBV12-3 or TRBV12-4 and TRBJ2-4, with D perhaps matching TRBD1 (5 bases). The CDR3 length is 13 residues. V was pared by 5 bases and J by 8 bases, with 13 bases between. In DNA, the CDR3 is TGTGCCAGCAGTATGTCACAGGCGGACATTCAGTACTTC. It encodes CASSMSQADIQYF.

The chain combines TRBV21-1 with TRBJ2-2; the table's D call, TRBD1, has no DNA check behind it. TRBV21-1 is a pseudogene segment. The CDR3 has 22 residues. CDR3 region: CASKEGKGQGGLAGPNTGELFF. The DNA of the CDR3 is TGTGCCAGCAAGGAGGGAAAGGGACAGGGTGGGTTAGCGGGTCCAAACACCGGGGAGCTGTTTTTT.

The CDR3 sequence is CASSIADSYNEQFF. The CDR3 DNA sequence: TGTGCCAGCTCCATAGCGGACTCCTACAATGAGCAGTTCTTC. The J gene is TRBJ2-1, the V gene TRBV18, with D possibly TRBD2 on 6 matching bases. The germline V and J ends were trimmed by 6 bases and 0 bases, with 9 bases remaining between them. The CDR3 extends over 14 amino acids. Germline V gives CDR1 KGHSH, CDR2 LQKENI.

The rearrangement uses TRBV19 and TRBJ1-5; possibly TRBD1 for D (5 bases). Germline assignment: CDR1 LNHDA and CDR2 SQIVND (reference sequence). Trimming pared 3 bases from V and 0 bases from J, leaving 12 bases between. CDR3 length: 16 amino acids. CDR3: CASSMRGSYSNQPQHF. In DNA form, the CDR3 reads TGTGCCAGTAGTATGCGGGGGTCCTATAGCAATCAGCCCCAGCATTTT.